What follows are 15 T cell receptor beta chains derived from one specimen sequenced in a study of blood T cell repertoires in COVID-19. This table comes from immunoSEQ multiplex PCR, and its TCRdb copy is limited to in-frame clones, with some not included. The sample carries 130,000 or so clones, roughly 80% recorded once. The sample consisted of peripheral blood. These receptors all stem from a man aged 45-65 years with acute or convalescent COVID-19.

The CDR3 nucleotides are TGTGCCAGCTCACAGGGGAGGTCGACCGGGGAGCTGTTTTTT. Encoded protein: CASSQGRSTGELFF. The chain employs TRBV18 and TRBJ2-2, with a weak D call TRBD2 (6 bases). CDR3 length equals 14 residues. Germline V lookup: CDR1 KGHSH, CDR2 LQKENI. V lost 4 bases to trimming and J lost 5 bases, with 11 bases between them.

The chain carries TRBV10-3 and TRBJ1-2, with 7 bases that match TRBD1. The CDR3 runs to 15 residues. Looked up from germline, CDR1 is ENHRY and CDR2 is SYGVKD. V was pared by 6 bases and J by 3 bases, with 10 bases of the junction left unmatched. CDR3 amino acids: CAISMGQSRDYGYTF. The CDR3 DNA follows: TGTGCCATCAGCATGGGACAGTCTCGCGACTATGGCTACACCTTC.

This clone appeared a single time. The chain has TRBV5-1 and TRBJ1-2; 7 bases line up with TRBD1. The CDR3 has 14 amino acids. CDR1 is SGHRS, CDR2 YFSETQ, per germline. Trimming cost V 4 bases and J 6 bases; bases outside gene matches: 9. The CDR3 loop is CASSPGQAGHGYTF. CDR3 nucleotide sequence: TGCGCCAGCAGCCCCGGACAGGCTGGGCATGGCTACACCTTC.

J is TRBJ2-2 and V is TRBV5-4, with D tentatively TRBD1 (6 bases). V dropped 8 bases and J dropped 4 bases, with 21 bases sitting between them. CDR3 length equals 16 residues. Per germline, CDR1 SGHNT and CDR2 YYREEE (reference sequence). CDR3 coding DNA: TGTGCCAGTAAAGAGGGGTTGGCAGGGGCCACCGGGGAGCTGTTTTTT. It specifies CASKEGLAGATGELFF.

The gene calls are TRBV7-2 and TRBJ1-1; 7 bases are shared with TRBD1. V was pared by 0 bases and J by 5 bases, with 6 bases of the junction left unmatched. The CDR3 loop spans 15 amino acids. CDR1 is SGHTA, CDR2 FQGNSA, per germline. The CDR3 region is CASSLAGTVGTEAFF. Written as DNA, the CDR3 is TGTGCCAGCAGCTTAGCAGGGACAGTAGGGACTGAAGCTTTCTTT.

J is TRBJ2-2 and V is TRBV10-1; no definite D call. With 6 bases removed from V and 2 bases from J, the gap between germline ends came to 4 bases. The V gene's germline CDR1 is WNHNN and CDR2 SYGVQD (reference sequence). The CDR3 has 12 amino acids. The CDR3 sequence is CASSHNTGELFF. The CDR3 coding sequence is TGCGCCAGCAGCCATAACACCGGGGAGCTGTTTTTT.

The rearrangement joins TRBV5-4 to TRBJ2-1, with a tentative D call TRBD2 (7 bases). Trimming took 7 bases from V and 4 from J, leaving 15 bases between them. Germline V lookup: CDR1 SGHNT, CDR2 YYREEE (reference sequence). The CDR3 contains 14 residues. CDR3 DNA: TGTGCCAGCTCCTCTAGGGGGGGGTACAATGAGCAGTTCTTC. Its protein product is CASSSRGGYNEQFF.

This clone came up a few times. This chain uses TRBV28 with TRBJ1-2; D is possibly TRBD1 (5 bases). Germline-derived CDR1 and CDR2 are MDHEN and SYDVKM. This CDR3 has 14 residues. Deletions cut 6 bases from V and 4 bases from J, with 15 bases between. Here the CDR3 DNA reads TGTGCCAGCAGACCTAGTGACAGAAGCTATGGCTACACCTTC. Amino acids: CASRPSDRSYGYTF.

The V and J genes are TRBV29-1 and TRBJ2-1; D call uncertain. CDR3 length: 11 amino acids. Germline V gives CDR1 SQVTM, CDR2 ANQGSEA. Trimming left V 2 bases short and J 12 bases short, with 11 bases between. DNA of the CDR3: TGCAGCGTTGAATACGGGTTTGGGCAGTTCTTC. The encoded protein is CSVEYGFGQFF.

The CDR3 spells CASSYSYRSQEKLFF. CDR3 nucleotide sequence: TGTGCCAGCAGTTACTCCTACAGGAGCCAGGAAAAACTGTTTTTT. V usage is TRBV6-5 and J usage is TRBJ1-4; D is perhaps TRBD1 (5 bases). This CDR3 is 15 amino acids long. Germline V gene data show CDR1 as MNHEY and CDR2 as SVGAGI. Trimming left V 0 bases short and J 8 bases short, with 13 bases between.

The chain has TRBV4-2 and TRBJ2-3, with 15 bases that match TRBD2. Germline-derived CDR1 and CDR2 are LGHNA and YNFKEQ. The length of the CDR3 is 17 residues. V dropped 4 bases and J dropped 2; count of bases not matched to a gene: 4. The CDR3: CASSLRTSGGVTDTQYF. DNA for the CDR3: TGTGCCAGCAGCCTCCGGACTAGCGGGGGGGTCACAGATACGCAGTATTTT.

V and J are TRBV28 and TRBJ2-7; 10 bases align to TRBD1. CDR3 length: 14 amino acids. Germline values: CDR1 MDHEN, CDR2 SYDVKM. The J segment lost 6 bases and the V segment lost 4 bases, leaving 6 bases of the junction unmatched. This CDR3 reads CASSSPGDRGEQYV. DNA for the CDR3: TGTGCCAGCAGTTCCCCTGGGGACAGGGGCGAGCAGTACGTC.

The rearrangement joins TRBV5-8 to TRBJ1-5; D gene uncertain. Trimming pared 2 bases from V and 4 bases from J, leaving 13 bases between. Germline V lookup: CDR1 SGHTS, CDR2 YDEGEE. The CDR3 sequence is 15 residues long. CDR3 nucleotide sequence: TGTGCCAGCAGCTTCGGGTCCGCGGCAAATCAGCCCCAGCATTTT. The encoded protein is CASSFGSAANQPQHF.

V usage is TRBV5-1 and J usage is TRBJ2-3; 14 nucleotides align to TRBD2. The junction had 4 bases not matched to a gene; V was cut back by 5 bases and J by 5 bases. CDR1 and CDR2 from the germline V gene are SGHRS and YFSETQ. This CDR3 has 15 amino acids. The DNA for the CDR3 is TGCGCCAGCAGGACTAGCGGGGGGGCTGTAGATACGCAGTATTTT. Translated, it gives CASRTSGGAVDTQYF.

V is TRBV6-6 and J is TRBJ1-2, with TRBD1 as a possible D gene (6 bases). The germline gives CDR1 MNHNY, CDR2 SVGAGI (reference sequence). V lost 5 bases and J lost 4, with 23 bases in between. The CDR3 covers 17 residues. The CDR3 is CASSLNRQDLLAYGYTF. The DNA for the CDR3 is TGTGCCAGCAGTCTGAACAGACAGGACTTACTCGCCTATGGCTACACCTTC.